This is a list of T cell receptor beta chains from one sample in a study of blood T cell repertoires in COVID-19. The assay was immunoSEQ multiplex PCR, and TCRdb's table has in-frame clones only and misses some. The table includes about 230,000 clones, approximately 80% detected once. The sequencing input was peripheral blood. The receptor set was obtained from a man aged 40-50 years who had recovered from COVID-19. CDR3s include the opening cysteine and the closing phenylalanine or tryptophan. A D gene is named only where the DNA matches it firmly. Clone size appears in some rows only: once, few, many, or a class for an expanded clone.

j_call clone_size d_call v_call cdr3_nt cdr3_aa
TRBJ1-2 once - TRBV4-3 TGCGCCAGCAGCCAAGTGGATCTTGGGGGCGCGAATCCTGGCTACACCTTC CASSQVDLGGANPGYTF
TRBJ1-4 - - TRBV6-5 TGTGCCAGCAACCCGGCAGGGCATAATGAAAAACTGTTTTTT CASNPAGHNEKLFF
TRBJ1-1 - TRBD1 TRBV10-3 TGTGCCATCAGTGAGACACCGGGACAGGGTGAAGCTTTCTTT CAISETPGQGEAFF
TRBJ2-5 - - TRBV5-1 TGCGCCAGCAGCTTGGGACAGAAAGAGACCCAGTACTTC CASSLGQKETQYF
TRBJ1-3 once - TRBV9 TGTGCCAGCAGCGTAGATGGCCGAGGGGGAAACACCATATATTTT CASSVDGRGGNTIYF
TRBJ2-1 once TRBD2 TRBV7-8 TGTGCCAGCAGCCCCAGACTAGCGGGAGAAGGTGAGCAGTTCTTC CASSPRLAGEGEQFF
TRBJ1-1 - - TRBV10-3 TGTGCCATCAGTGAGTCCCAGGGGAGAACCGAAGCTTTCTTT CAISESQGRTEAFF
TRBJ1-1 - - TRBV21-1 TGTGCCAGCAGCGAAAAGCACACTGAAGCTTTCTTT CASSEKHTEAFF
TRBJ2-5 - TRBD2 TRBV11-2 TGTGCCAGCAGCTTAGGGGCAGCGGGGGGGCAAGAGACCCAGTACTTC CASSLGAAGGQETQYF
TRBJ1-1 - TRBD1 TRBV13 TGTGCCAGCAGCTTAGGCCTGGGACAGCTGACTGAAGCTTTCTTT CASSLGLGQLTEAFF
TRBJ1-6 - - TRBV6-5 TGTGCCAGCAGTTACGGGCAGGGGTATTCACCCCTCCACTTT CASSYGQGYSPLHF
TRBJ2-1 - TRBD2 TRBV4-3 TGCGCCAGCAGCCAAGCCATACTAGCGGGGGGGTCCGATGAGCAGTTCTTC CASSQAILAGGSDEQFF
TRBJ1-6 - - TRBV10-2 TGCGCCAGCAGAAGGCCGAGGAGTGGGTCACCCCTCCACTTT CASRRPRSGSPLHF
TRBJ2-5 - TRBD2 TRBV30 TGTGCCTGGAGTGAAGAGGGGAGCGGGGGTCTGACCCAGTACTTC CAWSEEGSGGLTQYF
TRBJ2-1 - TRBD2 TRBV6-6 TGTGCCAGCAGTCAAACCTCGGGAGGGGGGGATGAGCAGTTCTTC CASSQTSGGGDEQFF
TRBJ2-7 - TRBD2 TRBV5-1 TGCGCCAGCAGCCGGGGGGACTTAGGGTCCTACGAGCAGTACTTC CASSRGDLGSYEQYF
TRBJ1-5 - - TRBV7-2 TGTGCCAGCAGCTCCTTCTACTCGAATCAGCCCCAGCATTTT CASSSFYSNQPQHF
TRBJ1-1 - TRBD1 TRBV30 TGTGCCTGGAGTATATATCCGAGGAACAGGGGGACTGAAGCTTTCTTT CAWSIYPRNRGTEAFF
TRBJ1-1 - - TRBV9 TGTGCCAGCAGCGTAGCAGGTTATACTGAAGCTTTCTTT CASSVAGYTEAFF
TRBJ1-2 - - TRBV14 TGTGCCAGCAGCCCCGGACATAACTATGGCTACACCTTC CASSPGHNYGYTF
TRBJ2-7 - TRBD1 TRBV7-9 TGTGCCAGCAGCCCCTCTGGACAGGGCCTGGGGGACAAGCAGTACTTC CASSPSGQGLGDKQYF
TRBJ2-7 - TRBD1 TRBV30 TGTGCCTGGAGTGCCTGGGACAGATCCTACGAGCAGTACTTC CAWSAWDRSYEQYF
TRBJ2-1 few TRBD2 TRBV6-5 TGTGCCAGCAGTTATCAAGGGGGACTAGCAAACCATGAGCAGTTCTTC CASSYQGGLANHEQFF
TRBJ1-1 - - TRBV7-9 TGTGCCAGCAGCCTATTGGGAGCCGCTGAAGCTTTCTTT CASSLLGAAEAFF